A selection of T cell receptor beta chains follows, all from one sample in a study of breast tumors, draining lymph nodes, adjacent tissues. TCRdb re-analysed the multiplex PCR reads in MiXCR, keeping a single row per CDR3 protein. This table holds approximately 230,000 distinct CDR3 sequences, around 34% found once. The sample consisted of axillary lymph node tissue. Every receptor here comes from a female donor with breast cancer. Some clones in this sample may be carry-over from other donors' samples. The CDR3 runs from the conserved cysteine through the conserved F or W. The order of the fields is J gene, D gene, V gene, clone size, CDR3 DNA, CDR3 protein. The D gene is left open where the match is weak. Size is stated for part of the rows, as once, few or many counts, or as a class when the clone is expanded.

TRBJ1-6 | NA | TRBV10-3 | many | TGTGCCATCAGTGAGTCGAGTGCCTCAAATTCACCCCTCCACTTT | CAISESSASNSPLHF
TRBJ1-5 | NA | TRBV30 | few | TGTGCCTGGAGTACTCCGGGCCAAAATCAGCCCCAGCATTTT | CAWSTPGQNQPQHF
TRBJ2-2 | TRBD1 | TRBV5-1 | NA | TGCGCCAGCAGCGGACAGGGGGCGAATGGCGGGGAGCTGTTTTTT | CASSGQGANGGELFF
TRBJ2-2 | NA | TRBV5-1 | many | TGCGCCAGCAGCTTGGATAGGGCCGGCGGGGAGCTGTTTTTT | CASSLDRAGGELFF
TRBJ2-1 | TRBD2 | TRBV6-5 | many | TGTGCCAGCGAAGACGGCGGGGGAAACAATGAGCAGTTCTTC | CASEDGGGNNEQFF
TRBJ2-2 | NA | TRBV19 | many | TGTGCCAGTACCTCCCGGAGGGGACAGCCGAACACCGGGGAGCTGTTTTTT | CASTSRRGQPNTGELFF
TRBJ2-1 | NA | TRBV7-7 | many | TGTGCTAGCAGCTTAAGGTCAGGGGGGGGCAATGAGCAGTTCTTC | CASSLRSGGGNEQFF
TRBJ2-7 | NA | TRBV15 | NA | TGTGCCACCAGCAGCCCGTTCTACGAGCAGTACTTC | CATSSPFYEQYF
TRBJ2-3 | TRBD1 | TRBV2 | NA | TGTGCCAGCTCATCTCTTCCGGGACAGGCCGCAGATACGCAGTATTTT | CASSSLPGQAADTQYF
TRBJ1-2 | NA | TRBV12-3/TRBV12-4 | NA | TGTGCCAGCACCGAGGGATTTGGCTACACCTTC | CASTEGFGYTF
TRBJ1-6 | NA | TRBV5-1 | NA | TGCGCCAGCAGCTTGGAGGCAGAAAACAGGAATTCACCCCTCCACTTT | CASSLEAENRNSPLHF
TRBJ1-5 | NA | TRBV6-1 | many | TGTGCCATCCGGGACATTAGCAATCAGCCCCAGCATTTT | CAIRDISNQPQHF
TRBJ2-3 | NA | TRBV12-3/TRBV12-4 | many | TGTGCCAGCAGTCTCGGAGGGGGCGCTTACTCTTATAGCACAGATACGCAGTATTTT | CASSLGGGAYSYSTDTQYF
TRBJ2-3 | NA | TRBV27 | few | TGTGCCAGCAGTTTTCAGCGGCTCACAGATACGCAGTATTTT | CASSFQRLTDTQYF
TRBJ1-2 | NA | TRBV24-1 | many | TGTGCCACCAGTGATTTGTCGGGAGGCTACACCTTC | CATSDLSGGYTF
TRBJ1-3 | NA | TRBV29-1 | many | TGCAGCGTTGTGGGGCTGGGAAACACCATATATTTT | CSVVGLGNTIYF
TRBJ2-5 | TRBD2 | TRBV18 | many | TGTGCCAGCTCAGCCGGGGGAGGGAGACAAGAGACCCAGTACTTC | CASSAGGGRQETQYF